Listed below are T cell receptor beta chains from one sample, sequenced in a study of cytomegalovirus exposure and HLA in healthy donors. The method was immunoSEQ multiplex PCR; TCRdb's version includes in-frame clones alone and lacks a portion of them. This sample yields roughly 200,000 clones, of which 86% are seen a single time; about 7.2% belongs to the top ten. The source material was PBMCs. The receptor set was obtained from a man aged 25-40 years in good health and CMV-seropositive. Both conserved end residues are part of each CDR3. The D gene is left open where the match is weak. Size is omitted from some rows. Given values are once, few, many or a class for expanded clones.

j_gene: TRBJ2-3; abundance: NA; d_gene: NA; v_gene: TRBV5-1; CDR3aa: CASSLAPRVGTDTQYF; CDR3nt: TGCGCCAGCAGCTTGGCACCTAGAGTTGGCACAGATACGCAGTATTTT
j_gene: TRBJ2-7; abundance: NA; d_gene: NA; v_gene: TRBV5-1; CDR3aa: CASSLVNSPYEQYF; CDR3nt: TGCGCCAGCAGCTTGGTGAATTCACCCTACGAGCAGTACTTC
j_gene: TRBJ2-1; abundance: NA; d_gene: TRBD2; v_gene: TRBV9; CDR3aa: CASSVASGARDEQFF; CDR3nt: TGTGCCAGCAGCGTAGCTAGCGGGGCCCGGGATGAGCAGTTCTTC
j_gene: TRBJ2-7; abundance: NA; d_gene: TRBD2; v_gene: TRBV4-3; CDR3aa: CASSQAGRGEQYF; CDR3nt: TGCGCCAGCAGCCAAGCGGGGCGGGGGGAGCAGTACTTC
j_gene: TRBJ2-7; abundance: medium-sized; d_gene: NA; v_gene: TRBV15; CDR3aa: CATSPIQGYDGEYF; CDR3nt: TGTGCCACCAGCCCAATCCAGGGATACGACGGGGAATACTTC
j_gene: TRBJ1-5; abundance: NA; d_gene: TRBD1; v_gene: TRBV15; CDR3aa: CATSRDTGGGQPQHF; CDR3nt: TGTGCCACCAGCAGAGACACAGGGGGCGGGCAGCCCCAGCATTTT
j_gene: TRBJ1-2; abundance: NA; d_gene: NA; v_gene: TRBV30; CDR3aa: CAWSVWGQENYGYTF; CDR3nt: TGTGCCTGGAGTGTATGGGGACAAGAGAACTATGGCTACACCTTC
j_gene: TRBJ1-4; abundance: NA; d_gene: NA; v_gene: TRBV6-6; CDR3aa: CASSYGRVGEKLFF; CDR3nt: TGTGCCAGCAGTTATGGGCGGGTCGGTGAAAAACTGTTTTTT
j_gene: TRBJ1-2; abundance: NA; d_gene: NA; v_gene: TRBV9; CDR3aa: CASSGASGYTF; CDR3nt: TGTGCCAGTTCAGGGGCAAGTGGCTACACCTTC
j_gene: TRBJ1-1; abundance: NA; d_gene: NA; v_gene: TRBV14; CDR3aa: CASSQDMNTEAFF; CDR3nt: TGTGCCAGCAGCCAAGATATGAACACTGAAGCTTTCTTT
j_gene: TRBJ1-1; abundance: NA; d_gene: NA; v_gene: TRBV27; CDR3aa: CASSGGTEAFF; CDR3nt: TGTGCCAGCAGTGGGGGCACTGAAGCTTTCTTT
j_gene: TRBJ2-7; abundance: NA; d_gene: TRBD2; v_gene: TRBV6-5; CDR3aa: CASSYSPSGRVGEQYF; CDR3nt: TGTGCCAGCAGTTACTCCCCTAGCGGGAGAGTAGGCGAGCAGTACTTC
j_gene: TRBJ2-7; abundance: NA; d_gene: TRBD2; v_gene: TRBV5-6; CDR3aa: CASSSTRGNGLAFSYEQYF; CDR3nt: TGTGCCAGCAGCTCTACACGAGGTAACGGACTAGCGTTCTCCTACGAGCAGTACTTC
j_gene: TRBJ1-2; abundance: NA; d_gene: NA; v_gene: TRBV9; CDR3aa: CASSSQGGTPYTF; CDR3nt: TGTGCCAGCAGCTCTCAAGGGGGGACGCCCTACACCTTC
j_gene: TRBJ2-1; abundance: NA; d_gene: NA; v_gene: TRBV11-3; CDR3aa: CASTLTSIHNEQFF; CDR3nt: TGTGCCAGCACCCTAACGTCCATACACAATGAGCAGTTCTTC
j_gene: TRBJ2-5; abundance: NA; d_gene: NA; v_gene: TRBV7-7; CDR3aa: CASSLRDTTFQETQYF; CDR3nt: TGTGCCAGCAGCCTGAGGGACACGACGTTCCAAGAGACCCAGTACTTC
j_gene: TRBJ2-3; abundance: NA; d_gene: TRBD2; v_gene: TRBV7-2; CDR3aa: CASSLVGGSSTDTQYF; CDR3nt: TGTGCCAGCAGCTTAGTTGGCGGGAGTTCTACAGATACGCAGTATTTT
j_gene: TRBJ1-5; abundance: NA; d_gene: TRBD1; v_gene: TRBV6-1; CDR3aa: CASSGQENQPQHF; CDR3nt: TGTGCCAGCAGCGGACAGGAAAATCAGCCCCAGCATTTT
j_gene: TRBJ2-3; abundance: NA; d_gene: TRBD2; v_gene: TRBV9; CDR3aa: CASSVGQAGGLTDTQYF; CDR3nt: TGTGCCAGCAGCGTAGGCCAAGCGGGGGGCCTCACAGATACGCAGTATTTT
j_gene: TRBJ1-1; abundance: few; d_gene: NA; v_gene: TRBV5-8; CDR3aa: CASSLHTEAFF; CDR3nt: TGTGCCAGCAGCTTGCACACTGAAGCTTTCTTT
j_gene: TRBJ2-7; abundance: NA; d_gene: NA; v_gene: TRBV5-1; CDR3aa: CASSLAERGLYEQYF; CDR3nt: TGCGCCAGCAGCTTGGCCGAGAGAGGGCTCTACGAGCAGTACTTC
j_gene: TRBJ2-3; abundance: NA; d_gene: NA; v_gene: TRBV11-2; CDR3aa: CAIKEGTSTDTQYF; CDR3nt: TGTGCCATCAAGGAGGGAACTAGCACAGATACGCAGTATTTT
j_gene: TRBJ2-7; abundance: NA; d_gene: NA; v_gene: TRBV2; CDR3aa: CASSGFRAEQYF; CDR3nt: TGTGCCAGCAGTGGTTTTAGGGCGGAGCAGTACTTC
j_gene: TRBJ1-1; abundance: few; d_gene: TRBD1; v_gene: TRBV5-1; CDR3aa: CASSLGQGWDTEAFF; CDR3nt: TGCGCCAGCAGCCTCGGACAGGGATGGGACACTGAAGCTTTCTTT
j_gene: TRBJ1-1; abundance: NA; d_gene: NA; v_gene: TRBV29-1; CDR3aa: CSVVEQRDTEAFF; CDR3nt: TGCAGCGTTGTGGAGCAAAGGGACACTGAAGCTTTCTTT
j_gene: TRBJ2-3; abundance: NA; d_gene: TRBD2; v_gene: TRBV9; CDR3aa: CASSALGTSAPDTQYF; CDR3nt: TGTGCCAGCAGCGCGCTGGGGACTAGCGCCCCAGATACGCAGTATTTT
j_gene: TRBJ1-6; abundance: NA; d_gene: NA; v_gene: TRBV4-3; CDR3aa: CASSPAVAGAAPLHF; CDR3nt: TGCGCCAGCAGCCCGGCGGTGGCAGGCGCGGCACCCCTCCACTTT
j_gene: TRBJ1-1; abundance: NA; d_gene: NA; v_gene: TRBV2; CDR3aa: CASSESSHRNGEAFF; CDR3nt: TGTGCCAGCAGTGAAAGTAGTCACCGCAATGGGGAAGCTTTCTTT
j_gene: TRBJ2-3; abundance: NA; d_gene: NA; v_gene: TRBV5-1; CDR3aa: CASSARTSLDTQYF; CDR3nt: TGCGCCAGCAGCGCCCGCACTTCGTTAGATACGCAGTATTTT
j_gene: TRBJ2-7; abundance: NA; d_gene: NA; v_gene: TRBV9; CDR3aa: CASSIAPTYEQYF; CDR3nt: TGTGCCAGCAGCATCGCCCCGACCTACGAGCAGTACTTC
j_gene: TRBJ1-4; abundance: NA; d_gene: TRBD1; v_gene: TRBV9; CDR3aa: CASSEGTVTEKLFF; CDR3nt: TGTGCCAGCAGCGAGGGGACAGTGACTGAAAAACTGTTTTTT
j_gene: TRBJ2-5; abundance: once; d_gene: NA; v_gene: TRBV29-1; CDR3aa: CSVDSSRETQYF; CDR3nt: TGCAGCGTTGATTCTTCGCGAGAGACCCAGTACTTC